These 10 T cell receptor beta chains share one sample of origin, sequenced in a study of shared clonotypes between healthy human individuals. CD45RO negativity and positive selection for CCR7 defined naive CD8 cells, a population that excluded terminally differentiated effector memory CD45RA+ cells. This table comes from immunoSEQ multiplex PCR, and its TCRdb copy is limited to in-frame clones, with some not included. The data contain around 2,000,000 clones, about 95% of them seen just once; the ten biggest clones take up 0.95% to 1.5%. Sequenced input: naive CD8+ T cells sorted from blood. Receptors were obtained from a man aged 18 to 29 in good health.

Points on this clone: The sample holds other DNA sequences that translate to the same CDR3. V is TRBV5-4 and J is TRBJ2-7, with D possibly TRBD2 on 5 matching bases. The CDR3 runs 13 residues. Trimming pared 4 bases from V and 0 bases from J, leaving 8 bases between. Germline CDR1 reads SGHNT; CDR2 reads YYREEE (reference sequence). The CDR3 DNA follows: TGTGCCAGCAGCCCCGGGATCTCCTACGAGCAGTACTTC. Encoded protein: CASSPGISYEQYF.

The chain carries TRBV2 and TRBJ2-7; D not resolved. Germline V gene data show CDR1 as SNHLY and CDR2 as FYNNEI. The CDR3 has 15 residues. The ends were cut back, 3 bases at V and 0 bases at J, with 12 bases in the middle. The CDR3 nucleotides are TGTGCCAGCAGTGACGTCGAAGGGTACTCCTACGAGCAGTACTTC. Amino acids: CASSDVEGYSYEQYF. The full variable domain, its missing parts supplied by reference TRBV2 and TRBJ2-7, is EPEVTQTPSHQVTQMGQEVILRCVPISNHLYFYWYRQILGQKVEFLVSFYNNEISEKSEIFDDQFSVERPDGSNFTLKIRSTKLEDSAMYFCASSDVEGYSYEQYFGPGTRLTVT.

This chain uses TRBV27 with TRBJ2-7; 14 positions match TRBD2. This CDR3 has 13 amino acids. V was clipped by 10 bases and J by 2 bases; unmatched bases: 1. From germline, CDR1 is MNHEY and CDR2 SMNVEV (reference sequence). CDR3 loop: CATGLAGAYEQYF. CDR3 in DNA: TGTGCCACGGGACTAGCGGGAGCCTACGAGCAGTACTTC.

The genes are TRBV27 and TRBJ2-7; either TRBD1 or TRBD2 may fit D (6 bases each). Germline V CDR1 and CDR2: MNHEY, SMNVEV (reference sequence). The CDR3 contains 14 residues. Trimming took 4 bases from V and 2 from J, leaving 12 bases between them. The CDR3 loop reads CASSSTGGAYEQYF. In DNA form, the CDR3 reads TGTGCCAGCAGTTCGACAGGAGGGGCCTACGAGCAGTACTTC.

In its sample, this clone was seen once. V is TRBV27 and J is TRBJ1-1, with no clear D. The CDR3 loop spans 16 amino acids. V was trimmed by 2 bases and J by 4 bases, leaving 17 bases between them. Germline CDR1 and CDR2: MNHEY and SMNVEV (reference sequence). CDR3 sequence (DNA): TGTGCCAGCAGTTTACCCACTCGTGGGTTAGGCACTGAAGCTTTCTTT. It translates to CASSLPTRGLGTEAFF.

This chain joins TRBV28 and TRBJ2-3, with D possibly being TRBD2 (6 bases). V was pared by 0 bases and J by 2 bases, with 15 bases between. Germline V CDR1 and CDR2: MDHEN, SYDVKM. The length of the CDR3 is 17 residues. Here the CDR3 reads CASSLWGGAGVTDTQYF. CDR3 DNA sequence: TGTGCCAGCAGTTTATGGGGGGGTGCAGGCGTCACAGATACGCAGTATTTT.

About this clone itself: Sequence at one end of the junction differs from germline and may be a read error. The chain uses TRBV5-4 and TRBJ2-1, with no clear D. This CDR3 is built from 13 residues. The germline gives CDR1 SGHNT, CDR2 YYREEE (reference sequence). In nucleotides, the CDR3 is TGTGCCAGCAGCTTGCTCCCCCACAACGAGCAGTTCTTC. Protein sequence: CASSLLPHNEQFF.

The CDR3 is CASSLLSGRVYTGELFF. The CDR3 DNA reads TGTGCCAGCAGTTTATTAAGCGGGAGAGTGTACACCGGGGAGCTGTTTTTT. This rearrangement joins TRBV27 to TRBJ2-2, with 8 bases matching TRBD2. The junction had 7 bases not matched to a gene; V was cut back by 1 base and J by 3 bases. This CDR3 is built from 17 residues. Germline CDR1 MNHEY, CDR2 SMNVEV (reference sequence).

This chain connects TRBV6-5 to TRBJ1-4; D is unresolved. Germline values: CDR1 MNHEY, CDR2 SVGAGI. This CDR3 spans 11 amino acids. V was trimmed by 7 bases and J by 8 bases, leaving 8 bases between them. As DNA, the CDR3 is TGTGCCAGCAAGGCGTTCGAAAAACTGTTTTTT. It encodes CASKAFEKLFF.

The chain employs TRBV6-5 and TRBJ2-5; D tentatively fits TRBD1 or TRBD2 (5 bases each). Looked up from germline, CDR1 is MNHEY and CDR2 is SVGAGI. V lost 2 bases and J lost 1, with 11 bases in between. This CDR3 is built from 15 residues. In DNA form, the CDR3 reads TGTGCCAGCAGTTACGGTTGGGGGACCCAAGAGACCCAGTACTTC. This translates into CASSYGWGTQETQYF.